This T cell receptor (beta chain) was found in a study of regulatory T cells in long-lasting Graves disease (dated by TCRdb to the early 2020s). The study in broad terms: Persistent Graves' disease was defined as persistently positive TSH receptor autoantibodies together with antithyroid drug treatment for over 5 years. Persistent Graves' disease patients were compared with newly diagnosed Graves' disease patients by peripheral blood TCR sequencing and RNA sequencing. The study took place in China and was registered as a clinical trial. A total of about 33 samples underwent TCR sequencing, from some 13 patients with persistent Graves' disease and 20 or so patients with newly diagnosed Graves' disease. On average, persistent Graves' disease patients in the clinical cohort had been on antithyroid drugs for approximately ten years. General study outcomes and caveats: Only the TCR beta chain was sequenced and analyzed. More public clonotypes were shared among persistent patients (2,741) than among newly diagnosed patients (under 1,000). Persistent disease showed preferential use of TRBV28, TRBJ1-2 and TRBJ2-5, whereas newly diagnosed disease favored TRBV20-1 and TRBJ2-1. The authors acknowledged the small sample size as a limitation that may reduce accuracy. Peripheral blood alone was examined, since thyroid tissue, which constituted the primary lesion, could not be accessed. Compared with newly diagnosed patients, persistent Graves' disease patients had lower TCR Shannon entropy and fewer highly expanded clones, which suggests clonal expansion.

Looking up the germline V gene yields CDR1 MGHRA and CDR2 YSYEKL. The junction carries 8 bases between V and J, which are trimmed by 5 bases and 4 bases respectively. The CDR3 runs 13 amino acids, cysteine and phenylalanine included. The DNA shown is the 39-base CDR3, in frame from base 1. The time point label, as the study defines it: persistent/refractory GD, antithyroid drugs over 5 years with positive TRAb. For both TCR sequencing and RNA sequencing, RNA was extracted from PBMCs using TRIzol. The diagnosis of Graves' disease followed American Thyroid Association guidelines. Recruitment of patients was carried out at an endocrinology department in Xi'an, China. Each patient gave roughly 10 milliliters of peripheral blood, collected in an EDTA anticoagulant tube. Ficoll Paque Plus density gradient separation was used to isolate PBMCs, and no additional T cell sorting was done. An Agilent 2100 Bioanalyzer and agarose gel were used to assess RNA quality, and a NanoDrop 2000 was used to measure RNA concentration.

This clonotype is a singleton in its sample. Its recognized antigen is unknown. No base quality information exists; no much larger clone differs at one position. One read alone is weak evidence. Libraries were made using multiplex PCR. For sequencing, an Illumina HiSeq 4000 was employed. To build TCR beta libraries, CDR3 regions were amplified by Arm-PCR using iRepertoire HTBI primers. Gel purification was performed on PCR products prior to sequencing. Per the authors' processing: A total of 62 TRBV and 14 TRBJ segments were identified across samples and were used for gene usage analysis of CDR3 amino acid clonotypes. Filtered high-quality paired reads were merged into contigs using COPE and FqMerger. Contigs were aligned with BLAST to IMGT TRBV, TRBD and TRBJ reference genes, and CDR3 was defined per IMGT. Any clonotype with a frequency above 0.1% was classified as a highly expanded clone. Shannon entropy was used to measure repertoire diversity, and the Gini coefficient was used to measure V-J evenness. Clonotypes shared by more than one individual were considered public. TCRdb applied fastp at Q25 and MiXCR to the public reads, then kept only in-frame beta chains. Duplicate CDR3 protein sequences are folded into a single record with the most common DNA and genes. The V and J calls and clone size come from TCRdb's table, not from the authors' own analysis. Here the sample has fewer than 450,000 distinct CDR3 sequences; around 20% occur a single time. Of the sample, about a quarter is held by the ten largest clones.

This TCR came from a female donor with Graves disease. Sequencing used peripheral blood mononuclear cells (PBMCs), obtained when the disease was refractory, from a patient treated with antithyroid drugs. The rearrangement combines TRBV4-1 with TRBJ2-2, with no confidently assigned D gene. The encoded CDR3 is CASSSQSTGELFF. The DNA sequence is TGCGCCAGCAGCTCGCAGAGCACCGGGGAGCTGTTTTTT.